This TCR beta chain derives from a study of early T cells in non-severe SARS-CoV-2 infection. About the study: Bulk RNA from unsorted whole blood was sequenced; chains were unpaired.

The trim removed 6 bases at V and 2 bases at J, leaving 6 bases unmatched. The CDR3 consists of 14 residues. The germline gives CDR1 DFQATT, CDR2 SNEGSKA (reference sequence). Unique molecular identifiers (one per individual cDNA molecule) were attached. TCRdb redid the calling of the 5' RACE reads with MiXCR, one entry per CDR3 protein. The data show 70,000 to 80,000 distinct CDR3 sequences, 9.5% to 15% seen once. This clonotype was recorded many times. Antigen specificity is unknown. Study-wide points: The VDJdb matching leaned toward anti-spike CD8 responses and overlooked private and CD4 specificities.

The origin of this receptor is an adult who was a healthcare worker with PCR-confirmed SARS-CoV-2 infection or an uninfected control (not recorded which). The rearrangement uses TRBV20-1 and TRBJ2-1, with 8 bases that match TRBD2. Material: whole blood, obtained at baseline. In DNA, the CDR3 is TGCAGTGCACGCGGGGGGACCCCCTACAATGAGCAGTTCTTC. As protein: CSARGGTPYNEQFF.